This T cell receptor (beta chain) is drawn from a study of immune characteristics of hereditary and idiopathic chronic pancreatitis. Broadly, across the study: The study examined local immune cells and TCRbeta repertoires in the pancreas in hereditary and idiopathic chronic pancreatitis, using control pancreases from organ donors for comparison. In total, about five control pancreases, fewer than 10 hereditary chronic pancreatitis pancreases and roughly six idiopathic chronic pancreatitis pancreases underwent TCRbeta sequencing. Minimal in vitro experimental manipulation of pancreas-infiltrating T cells was the reason the gDNA-based approach was selected. What the study reported, not specific to this receptor: Vbeta-Jbeta gene family usage, including TRBV10, TRBV19, TRBV23 and TRBV5, differed between hereditary and idiopathic chronic pancreatitis. Chronic pancreatitis caused by alcohol use was excluded from the study. Because patient tissue could only be obtained at the time of TPIAT, differences in disease duration may have influenced the immune findings. Both chronic pancreatitis groups showed significantly increased TCRbeta repertoire diversity and reduced clonality versus controls. Among 13 chronic pancreatitis patients, a positive correlation was found between numbers of productive TCR rearrangements and disease severity scores.

The CDR3 covers 14 residues, taking in both the cysteine and the phenylalanine. Just CDR3 DNA is preserved here, 42 bases in frame from base 1. The V end loses 3 bases and the J end loses 1 base, and a stretch of 9 bases separates them. The germline V gene (reference sequence) yields LNHDA for CDR1 and SQIVND for CDR2. The library relied on the immunoSEQ multiplex PCR assay. From pancreatic genomic DNA, the TCRbeta CDR3 region along with adjacent sequences was amplified and then sequenced. The authors' analysis ran thus. Productive clonality and productive rearrangement counts were measured along with repertoire diversity, which was expressed as a mean normalized Shannon-Wiener index. Control and chronic pancreatitis repertoire metrics were compared with the nonparametric Mann-Whitney U test. Shared clonotypes were defined as CDR3beta sequences with identical amino acid composition and length across subjects. In its TCRdb copy, this immuneACCESS table keeps in-frame sequences only and misses some clones. Where compared with another copy, unresolved V genes explain less than half of these, and the others have no known cause. D and trimming come from the DNA, and the V and J calls and clone size come from that table. The sample table holds about 15,000 clones, of which roughly 80% were seen once. 14% of the sample comes from the top ten.

Chronic pancreatitis pancreas tissue was obtained from patients undergoing total pancreatectomy with islet autotransplantation (TPIAT). No known history of diabetes was present in the included chronic pancreatitis patients. For TCRbeta sequencing, genomic DNA was extracted directly from bulk pancreas tissue, without T cell sorting. Pancreas tissues were collected consecutively from patients and organ donors at two US centers. Details on this clone: Which antigen it targets is not known. The sample holds no much larger clone one base away, and base qualities are not on file.

The receptor was isolated from a human donor with chronic pancreatitis. The chain joins TRBV19 to TRBJ2-5, and perhaps TRBD1 as D gene, on 6 matching bases. The sample taken for sequencing was pancreas tissue with hereditary chronic pancreatitis. The sequence in DNA is TGTGCCAGTAGTATCTCGACAGGCCAAGAGACCCAGTACTTC. Its coded protein is CASSISTGQETQYF.